This TCR beta chain was sequenced during a study of CD8+CD57+ T cells in acquired aplastic anemia. Trimming at V came to 6 bases and at J to 6 bases, leaving 7 bases not matched to a gene. The V gene's germline CDR1 is SEHNR and CDR2 FQNEAQ (reference sequence). The CDR3 runs 14 residues. Using genomic DNA as the template, TCR beta VDJ and CDR3 profiling was carried out. TCRdb fed the reads into MiXCR, producing one record per CDR3 protein. The sample includes around 190,000 distinct CDR3 sequences, roughly 56% of them seen just once. Study observations and caveats: Patients and controls turned out to have around 29 CD8+ CDR3 sequences in common. With respect to CD8+ Simpson's diversity, patients and controls did not differ significantly.

Concerning this clonotype: Its specificity is unknown.

This clonotype was obtained from a human donor in good health, serving as a control. This chain links TRBV7-9 with TRBJ1-4; 7 nucleotides line up with TRBD1. Source material: sorted CD4+, CD8+, or CD8+CD57+ T cells (not recorded which) from PBMCs. CDR3 in amino acids: CASRGDSNHEKLFF. CDR3 coding DNA: TGTGCCAGCAGGGGGGACAGTAATCATGAAAAACTGTTTTTT.